Listed here are 11 T cell receptor beta chains from one sample, sequenced in a study of cytomegalovirus exposure and HLA in healthy donors. PCR amplification relied on 60 Vbeta primers (plus 13 Jbeta primers). The method was immunoSEQ multiplex PCR; TCRdb's version includes in-frame clones alone and lacks a portion of them. This sample has roughly 150,000 clones, with around 84% found just once. Material: PBMCs. These receptors came from a young man in good health and CMV-seropositive.

The V call is TRBV6-1, the J call TRBJ1-2; maybe TRBD1 (6 bases). Germline V lookup: CDR1 MNHNS, CDR2 SASEGT. This CDR3 spans 13 amino acids. Trimming cost V 6 bases and J 8 bases, with 16 bases left between them. In nucleotides, the CDR3 is TGTGCCAGCAGGATAACAGGGCTTGACGGCTACACCTTC. This encodes CASRITGLDGYTF.

The J gene is TRBJ2-7, the V gene TRBV6-1; 8 bases align to TRBD1. This CDR3 region has 15 residues. V shed 4 bases and J 3 bases; nucleotides not matched to a gene: 8. The germline V gene has CDR1 MNHNS and CDR2 SASEGT. This CDR3 is CASSAPGQAIYEQYF. As DNA, the CDR3 is TGTGCCAGCAGTGCGCCGGGACAGGCGATCTACGAGCAGTACTTC.

On this clone itself: At one end the junction does not follow the germline gene, possibly because of a read error. The rearrangement links TRBV7-9 to TRBJ1-1; 7 bases align to TRBD1. Germline CDR1 reads SEHNR; CDR2 reads FQNEAQ (reference sequence). This CDR3 contains 16 residues. The CDR3 DNA follows: TGTTCCAGCAGCTTTCTTTACGGGACAGCGAACACTGAAGCTTTCTTT. Its protein product is CSSSFLYGTANTEAFF.

The V and J genes are TRBV2 and TRBJ2-1, with TRBD2 identical over 9 bases. The CDR3 is 16 residues long. Germline V lookup: CDR1 SNHLY, CDR2 FYNNEI. With 4 bases clipped from V and 5 bases from J, the junction kept 9 bases outside the gene matches. CDR3 in amino acids: CASSVSRVAGDNEQFF. The CDR3 region has the DNA TGTGCCAGCAGTGTCAGTCGGGTAGCGGGAGACAATGAGCAGTTCTTC.

Concerning this clone: At one boundary the junction diverges from the germline segment, which might be a read error. The rearrangement links TRBV19 to TRBJ1-5; D not certain. The CDR3 spans 14 residues. Per the germline V gene, CDR1 is LNHDA and CDR2 is SQIVND (reference sequence). The CDR3 bases are TGTGCCAGTACCCCTGACACGGTGAATCGGCCCCAGCATTTT. It is translated as CASTPDTVNRPQHF.

The V call is TRBV27, the J call TRBJ2-7, with 7 bases that match TRBD1. V lost 3 bases, J lost 2 bases, and 4 bases stayed unmatched. This CDR3 has 14 amino acids. Germline V lookup: CDR1 MNHEY, CDR2 SMNVEV (reference sequence). The DNA of the CDR3 is TGTGCCAGCAGTTTGGGGACAGACCCCTACGAGCAGTACTTC. Encoded protein: CASSLGTDPYEQYF.

The chain carries TRBV28 and TRBJ1-1, with a weak D call TRBD1 (6 bases). V was pared by 5 bases and J by 0 bases, with 13 bases between. This CDR3 is 15 amino acids long. CDR1 is MDHEN and CDR2 is SYDVKM in the germline V gene. The CDR3 region is CASSPPGQMNTEAFF. In DNA form, the CDR3 reads TGTGCCAGCAGTCCTCCGGGACAAATGAACACTGAAGCTTTCTTT.

The chain links TRBV18 to TRBJ2-2; 8 bases map to TRBD2. The CDR3 extends over 15 amino acids. The germline V gene encodes CDR1 KGHSH and CDR2 LQKENI. After removal of 4 bases from V and 0 bases from J, the junction contained 1 base not matched to a gene. In nucleotides, the CDR3 is TGTGCCAGCTCACTGGGACTAGCGAACACCGGGGAGCTGTTTTTT. Translating gives CASSLGLANTGELFF.

V gene TRBV19 combines with J gene TRBJ2-3; D is uncertain. The CDR3 loop spans 15 amino acids. Germline V gives CDR1 LNHDA, CDR2 SQIVND (reference sequence). Trimming removed 2 bases from V and 0 bases from J, with 9 bases in between. The CDR3 spells CASSIRDSSTDTQYF. CDR3 bases: TGTGCCAGTAGTATAAGAGACTCTAGCACAGATACGCAGTATTTT.

The chain joins TRBV7-2 to TRBJ2-1; no reliable D call. Trimming pared 5 bases from V and 6 bases from J, leaving 11 bases between. The CDR3 consists of 13 residues. Germline V gene sequence: CDR1 SGHTA, CDR2 FQGNSA. Written as DNA, the CDR3 is TGTGCCAGCAGCCCCTACCCCGCCAATGAGCAGTTCTTC. Its protein is CASSPYPANEQFF.

This sequence joins TRBV28 and TRBJ1-2; D remains unclear. The length of the CDR3 is 12 residues. Germline assignment: CDR1 MDHEN and CDR2 SYDVKM. V was trimmed by 6 bases and J by 5 bases, leaving 10 bases between them. The CDR3 region is CASRQYTYGYTF. The CDR3 DNA reads TGTGCCAGCAGGCAATATACTTATGGCTACACCTTC.